This TCR beta chain was captured in a study of blood T cell repertoires in COVID-19. CDR1 and CDR2 (germline): MNHEY, SVGAGI. The CDR3 consists of 14 residues. Germline trimming cut 4 bases from V and 2 bases from J; bases unmatched to any gene: 2. Some clones are missing from TCRdb's copy, which holds only in-frame ones; the method was immunoSEQ multiplex PCR. Of about 210,000 clones listed, about 82% are singletons. The sequence was collected from a man aged 55 to 70 with COVID-19, enrolled during active disease. The V and J genes are TRBV6-5 and TRBJ2-7, with TRBD1 matching 10 bases. Sequenced sample: peripheral blood. The CDR3 spells CASSLDRGTYEQYF. The CDR3, as DNA: TGTGCCAGCAGTTTGGACAGGGGGACCTACGAGCAGTACTTC.